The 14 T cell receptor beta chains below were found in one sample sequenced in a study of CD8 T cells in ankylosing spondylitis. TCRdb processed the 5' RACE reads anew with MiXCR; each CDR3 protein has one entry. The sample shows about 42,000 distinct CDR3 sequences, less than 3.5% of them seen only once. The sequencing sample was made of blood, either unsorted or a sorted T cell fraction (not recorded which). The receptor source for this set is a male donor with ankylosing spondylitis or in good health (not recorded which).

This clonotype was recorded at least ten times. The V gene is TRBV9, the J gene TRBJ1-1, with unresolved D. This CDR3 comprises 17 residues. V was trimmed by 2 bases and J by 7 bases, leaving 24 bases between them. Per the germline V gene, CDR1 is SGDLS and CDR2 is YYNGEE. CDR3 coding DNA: TGTGCCAGCAGCGTCAATCCCAGTTGGACGGGTGTTAATGAAGCTTTCTTT. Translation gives CASSVNPSWTGVNEAFF.

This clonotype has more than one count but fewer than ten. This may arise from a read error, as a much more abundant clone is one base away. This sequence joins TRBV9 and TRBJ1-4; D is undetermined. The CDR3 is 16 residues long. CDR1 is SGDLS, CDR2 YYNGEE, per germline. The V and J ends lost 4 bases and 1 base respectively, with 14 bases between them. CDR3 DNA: TGTGCCAGCAGCACGGCTGATGGACGAACTAATGAAAAACTGTTTTTT. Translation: CASSTADGRTNEKLFF.

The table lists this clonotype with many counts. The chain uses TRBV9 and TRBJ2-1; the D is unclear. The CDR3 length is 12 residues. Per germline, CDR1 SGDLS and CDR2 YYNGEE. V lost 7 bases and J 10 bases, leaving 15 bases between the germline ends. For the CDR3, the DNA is TGTGCCAGCTCACGACCTCTCGGAGAGCAGTTCTTC. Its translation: CASSRPLGEQFF.

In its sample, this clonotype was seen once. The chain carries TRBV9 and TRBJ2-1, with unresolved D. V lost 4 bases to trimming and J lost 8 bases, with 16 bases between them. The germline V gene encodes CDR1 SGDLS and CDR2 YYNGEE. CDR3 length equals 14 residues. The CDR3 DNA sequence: TGTGCCAGCAGCCCCCGATCGGGCTCGGATGAGCAGTTCTTC. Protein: CASSPRSGSDEQFF.

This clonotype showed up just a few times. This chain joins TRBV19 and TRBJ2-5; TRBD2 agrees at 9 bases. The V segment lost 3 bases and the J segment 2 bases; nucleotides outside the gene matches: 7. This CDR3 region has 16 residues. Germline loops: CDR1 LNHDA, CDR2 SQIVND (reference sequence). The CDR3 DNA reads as TGTGCCAGTAGTATTCTCCTAGCGGGGCTACAAGAGACCCAGTACTTC. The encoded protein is CASSILLAGLQETQYF.

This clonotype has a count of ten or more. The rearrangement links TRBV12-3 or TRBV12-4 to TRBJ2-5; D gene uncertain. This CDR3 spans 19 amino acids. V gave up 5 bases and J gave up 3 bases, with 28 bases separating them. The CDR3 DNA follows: TGTGCCAGCAGTCTTCCCCGCGCCGTGGCTTGGGGAAGGAAAGAGACCCAGTACTTC. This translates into CASSLPRAVAWGRKETQYF.

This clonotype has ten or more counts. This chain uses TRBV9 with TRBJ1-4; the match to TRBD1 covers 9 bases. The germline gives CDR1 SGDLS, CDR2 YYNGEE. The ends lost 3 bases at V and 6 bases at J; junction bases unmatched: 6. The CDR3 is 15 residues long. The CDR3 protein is CASSDGTGSYEKLFF. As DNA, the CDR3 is TGTGCCAGCAGCGATGGGACAGGGTCTTATGAAAAACTGTTTTTT. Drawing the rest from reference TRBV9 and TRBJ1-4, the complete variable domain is DSGVTQTPKHLITATGQRVTLRCSPRSGDLSVYWYQQSLDQGLQFLIQYYNGEERAKGNILERFSAQQFPDLHSELNLSSLELGDSALYFCASSDGTGSYEKLFFGSGTQLSVL.

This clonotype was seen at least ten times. Written as DNA, the CDR3 is TGTGCCAGCAGCGAGAGTAGGGGTGAGCAGTTCTTC. It specifies CASSESRGEQFF. The rearrangement uses TRBV9 and TRBJ2-1; tentative D call: TRBD1 (5 bases). V dropped 3 bases and J dropped 9 bases, with 10 bases sitting between them. The CDR3 has 12 residues. CDR1 and CDR2 (germline): SGDLS, YYNGEE. Full variable domain (rest looked up from reference TRBV9 and TRBJ2-1): DSGVTQTPKHLITATGQRVTLRCSPRSGDLSVYWYQQSLDQGLQFLIQYYNGEERAKGNILERFSAQQFPDLHSELNLSSLELGDSALYFCASSESRGEQFFGPGTRLTVL.

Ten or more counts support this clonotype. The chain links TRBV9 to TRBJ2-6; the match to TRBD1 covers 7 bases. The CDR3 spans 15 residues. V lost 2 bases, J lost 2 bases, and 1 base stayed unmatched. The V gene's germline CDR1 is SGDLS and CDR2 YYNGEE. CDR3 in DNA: TGTGCCAGCAGCGTTCAGGGGGCTGGGGCCAACGTCCTGACTTTC. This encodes CASSVQGAGANVLTF.

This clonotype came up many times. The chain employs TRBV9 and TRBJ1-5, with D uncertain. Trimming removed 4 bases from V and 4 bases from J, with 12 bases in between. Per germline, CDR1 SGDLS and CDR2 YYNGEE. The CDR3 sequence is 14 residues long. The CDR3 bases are TGTGCCAGCAGCTCGACAACCTCGAATCAGCCCCAGCATTTT. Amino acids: CASSSTTSNQPQHF.

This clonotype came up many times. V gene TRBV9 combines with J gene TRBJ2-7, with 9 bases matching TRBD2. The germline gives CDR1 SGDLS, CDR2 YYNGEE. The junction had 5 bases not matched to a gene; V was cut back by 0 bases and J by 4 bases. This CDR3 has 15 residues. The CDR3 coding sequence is TGTGCCAGCAGCGTAGGGGGTAGCGGGAGTTACGAGCAGTACTTC. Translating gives CASSVGGSGSYEQYF.

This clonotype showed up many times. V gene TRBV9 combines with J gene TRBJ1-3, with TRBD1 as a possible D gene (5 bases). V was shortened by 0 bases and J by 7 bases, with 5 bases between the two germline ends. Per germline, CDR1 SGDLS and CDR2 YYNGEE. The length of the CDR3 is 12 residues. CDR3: CASSVEGNTIYF. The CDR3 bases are TGTGCCAGCAGCGTAGAGGGGAACACCATATATTTT. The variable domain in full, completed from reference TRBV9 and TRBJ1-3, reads DSGVTQTPKHLITATGQRVTLRCSPRSGDLSVYWYQQSLDQGLQFLIQYYNGEERAKGNILERFSAQQFPDLHSELNLSSLELGDSALYFCASSVEGNTIYFGEGSWLTVV.

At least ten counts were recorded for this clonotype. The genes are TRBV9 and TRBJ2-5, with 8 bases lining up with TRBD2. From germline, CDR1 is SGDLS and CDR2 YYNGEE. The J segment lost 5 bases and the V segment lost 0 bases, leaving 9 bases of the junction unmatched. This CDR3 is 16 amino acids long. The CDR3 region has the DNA TGTGCCAGCAGCGTAGGGGGTAGCGGGGCTCTGGAGACCCAGTACTTC. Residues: CASSVGGSGALETQYF.

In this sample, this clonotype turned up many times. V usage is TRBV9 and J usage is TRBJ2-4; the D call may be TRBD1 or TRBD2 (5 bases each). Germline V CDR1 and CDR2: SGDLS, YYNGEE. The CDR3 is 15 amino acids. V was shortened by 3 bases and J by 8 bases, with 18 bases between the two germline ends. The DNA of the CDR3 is TGTGCCAGCAGCGCTGTCGGGACCAACGGGGACATTCAGTACTTC. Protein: CASSAVGTNGDIQYF.